This T cell receptor (beta chain) was captured by sequencing in a study of PD-1 blockade in mismatch repair-deficient tumors. The overall study: Enrolled about 2013-2017, patients had progressing, pretreated mismatch repair-deficient cancers of more than ten types. Study-wide findings and caveats: After pembrolizumab, tumor-resident clones rose rapidly, then generally contracted before radiologic responses.

The V segment lost 8 bases and the J segment 8 bases; nucleotides outside the gene matches: 8. The length of the CDR3 is 12 residues. Germline V lookup: CDR1 LNHDA, CDR2 SQIVND (reference sequence). As to this clone: Antigen specificity is unknown.

As for time point: 10-day in vitro stimulation with candidate neoantigen peptide 7. Mismatch repair deficiency was confirmed in all patients, by PCR or immunohistochemistry. Cells were stimulated roughly eleven days with each of seven ELISpot-reactive neoantigens. Assay used: immunoSEQ multiplex PCR; TCRdb lists only in-frame clones, some missing. Counted here are just under 9,000 clones, roughly 88% occurring once; the ten biggest clones make up more than 10%. The material was cells cultured in vitro, obtained from a patient treated with pembrolizumab. This receptor was identified in an adult with mismatch repair-deficient cancer. This chain connects TRBV19 to TRBJ1-1, with 7 bases lining up with TRBD1. The CDR3, as DNA: TGTGCCAGTGCATACAACAGGGGAGAAGCTTTCTTT. The encoded protein is CASAYNRGEAFF.